This T cell receptor beta chain was captured in a study of T cell changes during pregnancy in multiple sclerosis. The CDR3 consists of 12 residues. V gave up 5 bases and J gave up 5 bases, with 9 bases separating them. From germline, CDR1 is SEHNR and CDR2 FQNEAQ (reference sequence). Libraries were prepared by immunoSEQ multiplex PCR; TCRdb keeps only in-frame clonotypes and omits some of them. The sample records 25,000 to 30,000 clones, more than 75% being singletons. This chain joins TRBV7-9 and TRBJ2-5; no clear D. The source was CD8+ T cells from peripheral blood mononuclear cells, collected after pregnancy. The source of this sequence is a female donor with multiple sclerosis, enrolled in a pregnancy study. As DNA, the CDR3 is TGTGCCAGCAGCCAACTATTGGAGACCCAGTACTTC. Encoded protein: CASSQLLETQYF.